This TCR beta chain was found in a study of blood T cell repertoires in COVID-19. Overall study context: The United States, Italy and Spain supplied acute and convalescent COVID-19 samples. Sources were T cells, B-cell-depleted T cells, or PBMCs; the material itself was cDNA or gDNA.

Enrollment of patients from Seattle took place during active infection, with longitudinal follow-up. Trimming shortened V by 1 base and J by 1 base, and 8 bases separated the two germline ends. CDR1 is MDHEN, CDR2 SYDVKM, per germline. The CDR3 runs to 14 residues. Authors' analysis steps: Researchers report that nucleated cell counts were estimated from reference gene primer amplification. The table came from immunoSEQ multiplex PCR; TCRdb's copy has only in-frame clones and leaves some out. V and J calls and clone size are copied from that table; D and trimming were computed from the DNA. The sample lists about 170,000 clones; approximately 79% were seen once.

J is TRBJ2-7 and V is TRBV28; D perhaps matches TRBD1 (5 bases). Sequencing input: peripheral blood. This sequence originates from a woman between 40 and 50 years old with COVID-19, enrolled during active disease. CDR3 sequence reads: CASSLFRQSYEQYF. The CDR3 DNA reads TGTGCCAGCAGTTTATTCCGACAGTCCTACGAGCAGTACTTC. Combining the CDR3 with reference TRBV28 and TRBJ2-7 gives the whole variable domain DVKVTQSSRYLVKRTGEKVFLECVQDMDHENMFWYRQDPGLGLRLIYFSYDVKMKEKGDIPEGYSVSREKKERFSLILESASTNQTSMYLCASSLFRQSYEQYFGPGTRLTVT.